This TCR beta chain stems from a study of T cell changes during pregnancy in multiple sclerosis. The data were produced by immunoSEQ multiplex PCR, yet TCRdb's version contains in-frame clones alone and is incomplete. The data contain nearly 50,000 clones, roughly 94% of them singletons. CDR1 MNHEY and CDR2 SVGAGI come from the germline V gene. Unmatched junction bases numbered 7, after V lost 7 bases and J lost 6 bases. The CDR3 has 13 amino acids. Source: CD4+ T cells from peripheral blood mononuclear cells, taken in the first trimester of pregnancy. This rearrangement joins TRBV6-5 to TRBJ1-1; 8 bases line up with TRBD1. The origin of this receptor is a female donor with multiple sclerosis, enrolled in a pregnancy study. CDR3 protein: CASNPRQGPEAFF. The CDR3 DNA follows: TGTGCCAGCAATCCTAGACAGGGGCCTGAAGCTTTCTTT.